This T cell receptor (beta chain) was found in a study of T-cell reconstitution after alpha-beta-depleted transplantation in children. Findings and limits, study-wide: Most T-cell counts and diversity one year after the transplant came from T cells that were newly produced.

A library of TCRbeta sequences, prepared with unique molecular identifiers, was generated. One entry per CDR3 protein results from TCRdb running MiXCR on the PCR reads. The sample lists 90,000 to 100,000 distinct CDR3 sequences, about 22% occurring once. CDR1 and CDR2 (germline): LGHDT, YNNKEL (reference sequence). The CDR3 runs to 17 residues. V was cut by 0 bases and J by 16 bases, with 28 bases left in between. In its sample, this clonotype was seen a few times. Its antigen is unidentified. The clonotype was recovered from a boy aged 2-15 years with acute lymphoblastic leukemia, due to receive a stem cell transplant. The chain uses TRBV3-1 and TRBJ2-1, with D maybe TRBD2 (6 bases). The specimen was PBMCs, collected before TCRalphabeta/CD19-depleted stem cell transplant. In DNA form, the CDR3 reads TGTGCCAGCAGCCAAGAAGTACCGGGACGGGACTTAGAGAGTAAATTCTTC. This gives the protein CASSQEVPGRDLESKFF.